This T cell receptor beta chain was recovered during a study of STAT5B mutations in CD4+ large granular lymphocyte leukemia. This clone was seen only once. Some clones are missing from TCRdb's copy, which holds only in-frame ones; the method was immunoSEQ multiplex PCR. The sample holds roughly 30,000 clones, roughly 74% seen once. The V gene's germline CDR1 is SGHRS and CDR2 YFSETQ. Trimming removed 4 bases from V and 9 bases from J; junction bases left unmatched: 7. There are 15 residues in the CDR3. V and J are TRBV5-1 and TRBJ2-1; 13 nucleotides match TRBD2. The receptor was isolated from a human donor in good health. The sample taken for sequencing was CD4+ T cells from blood buffy coats. This CDR3 is CASSELAGGPGEQFF. In DNA, the CDR3 is TGCGCCAGCAGCGAACTAGCGGGAGGGCCGGGTGAGCAGTTCTTC.